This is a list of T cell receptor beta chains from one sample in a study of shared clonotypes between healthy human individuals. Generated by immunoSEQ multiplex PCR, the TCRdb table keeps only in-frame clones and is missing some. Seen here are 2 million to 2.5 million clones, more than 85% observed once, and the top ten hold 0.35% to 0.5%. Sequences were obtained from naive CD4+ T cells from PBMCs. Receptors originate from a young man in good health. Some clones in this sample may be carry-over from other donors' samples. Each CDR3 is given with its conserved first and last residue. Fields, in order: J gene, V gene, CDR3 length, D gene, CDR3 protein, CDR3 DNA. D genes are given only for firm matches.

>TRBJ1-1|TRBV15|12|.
CATSRVSENAFF
TGTGCCACCAGCAGAGTATCGGAGAATGCTTTCTTT
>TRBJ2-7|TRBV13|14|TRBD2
CASSSGTTLYEQYF
TGTGCCAGCAGCTCAGGGACTACACTTTACGAGCAGTACTTC
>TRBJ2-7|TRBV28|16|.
CASRPQVGAPSYEQYF
TGTGCCAGCCGCCCACAAGTGGGCGCCCCCTCCTACGAGCAGTACTTC
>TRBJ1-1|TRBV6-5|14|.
CASSVGHMNTEAFF
TGTGCCAGCAGTGTCGGACATATGAACACTGAAGCTTTCTTT
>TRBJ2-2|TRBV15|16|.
CATSRDRRGLAGELFF
TGTGCCACCAGCAGAGATCGGAGGGGGCTCGCCGGGGAGCTGTTTTTT
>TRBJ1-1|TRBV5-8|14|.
CASSLQGINTEAFF
TGTGCCAGCAGCCTACAGGGTATTAACACTGAAGCTTTCTTT
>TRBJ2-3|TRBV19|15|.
CASSPRRAGSDTQYF
TGTGCCAGTAGTCCCCGGAGGGCCGGGTCAGATACGCAGTATTTT
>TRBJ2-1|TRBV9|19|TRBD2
CASSAGGRALDLSYNEQFF
TGTGCCAGCAGCGCGGGCGGGAGGGCCCTCGACCTCTCCTACAATGAGCAGTTCTTC
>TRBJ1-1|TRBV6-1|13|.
CASSEAAGTEAFF
TGTGCCAGCAGCGAGGCGGCCGGCACTGAAGCTTTCTTT
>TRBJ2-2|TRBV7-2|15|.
CASTDSRGITGELFF
TGTGCCAGCACTGACTCCCGCGGGATCACCGGGGAGCTGTTTTTT
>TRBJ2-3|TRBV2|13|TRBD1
CASSEGAPDTQYF
TGTGCCAGCTCTGAGGGGGCCCCAGATACGCAGTATTTT
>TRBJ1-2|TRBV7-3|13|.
CASSLRGGNGYTF
TGTGCCAGCAGCTTAAGGGGAGGGAATGGCTACACCTTC
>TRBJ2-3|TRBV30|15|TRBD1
CAWRAGQGSSDTQYF
TGTGCCTGGAGAGCGGGACAGGGGTCTTCAGATACGCAGTATTTT
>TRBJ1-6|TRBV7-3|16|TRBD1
CASSLTGGLTNSPLHF
TGTGCCAGCAGCTTGACAGGGGGCCTTACCAATTCACCCCTCCACTTT
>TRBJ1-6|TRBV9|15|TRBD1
CASSVGTGDYSPLHF
TGTGCCAGCAGCGTAGGGACAGGGGATTATTCACCCCTCCACTTT
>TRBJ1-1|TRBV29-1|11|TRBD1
CSGTGRIEAFF
TGCAGCGGGACAGGGCGGATTGAAGCTTTCTTT
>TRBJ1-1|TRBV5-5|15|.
CASSARAPLDAEAFF
TGTGCCAGCAGCGCGAGGGCCCCGCTTGACGCTGAAGCTTTCTTT
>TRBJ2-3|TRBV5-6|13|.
CASSRQHTDTQYF
TGTGCCAGCAGTCGACAGCATACAGATACGCAGTATTTT
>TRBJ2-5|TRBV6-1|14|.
CASSDRQASKTQYF
TGTGCCAGCAGTGATCGGCAGGCTAGCAAGACCCAGTACTTC
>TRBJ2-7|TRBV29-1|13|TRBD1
CSVGGTGSYEQYF
TGCAGCGTTGGAGGGACAGGTTCTTACGAGCAGTACTTC
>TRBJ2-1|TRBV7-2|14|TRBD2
CASTLAGTYNEQFF
TGTGCCAGCACACTAGCGGGAACTTACAATGAGCAGTTCTTC
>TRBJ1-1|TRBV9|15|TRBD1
CASSAPGGAVTEAFF
TGTGCCAGCAGCGCCCCAGGGGGCGCGGTCACTGAAGCTTTCTTT
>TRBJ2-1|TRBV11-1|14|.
CASSQVRGLGEQFF
TGTGCCAGCAGCCAGGTGAGGGGCCTTGGGGAGCAGTTCTTC
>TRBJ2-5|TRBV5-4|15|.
CASSFAGTGEETQYF
TGTGCCAGCAGCTTCGCCGGGACGGGTGAGGAGACCCAGTACTTC
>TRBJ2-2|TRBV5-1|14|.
CASSLLSFGGELFF
TGCGCCAGCAGCTTGCTCTCGTTCGGCGGGGAGCTGTTTTTT
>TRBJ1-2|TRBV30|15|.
CAWTIYTGTNYGYTF
TGTGCCTGGACTATTTACACCGGGACGAACTATGGCTACACCTTC
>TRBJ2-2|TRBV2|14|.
CASSKAWDTGELFF
TGTGCCAGTTCTAAAGCTTGGGACACCGGGGAGCTGTTTTTT
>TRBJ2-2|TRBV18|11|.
CASSLTGELFF
TGTGCCAGCTCACTCACGGGGGAGCTGTTTTTT